The count of the clone carrying this T cell receptor beta chain is one. Using immunoSEQ multiplex PCR, the repertoire was profiled, and TCRdb retains in-frame clones only, with some absent. The sample has around 60,000 clones, around 78% seen once; the top ten hold under 7%. This entry comes from a study of radiation and T cells in renal cell carcinoma. Study summary: Nephrectomy followed 15 Gy stereotactic body radiation by 4 weeks.

With 7 bases clipped from V and 4 bases from J, the junction kept 6 bases outside the gene matches. In germline, CDR1 is SQVTM, CDR2 ANQGSEA. The CDR3 runs 15 residues. The time point: blood 2 weeks post-SBRT. Treatment meaning: 15 Gy SBRT to primary tumor, nephrectomy 4 weeks later. Blood was sampled at baseline, 2 weeks and 4 weeks after SBRT. This renal cell carcinoma was of the clear cell type. This clonotype was obtained from a man in his sixties with renal cell carcinoma. The chain joins TRBV29-1 to TRBJ2-1; 14 bases fit TRBD2. This specimen was blood, taken from a patient whose treatment included radiotherapy and nephrectomy. The CDR3: CSAPGLAGAYNEQFF. Written as DNA, the CDR3 is TGCAGCGCCCCGGGACTAGCGGGAGCTTACAATGAGCAGTTCTTC.